The next 21 T cell receptor beta chains were all read from a single sample in a study of molecular identifiers for immune sequencing clone quantification. Each CDR3 protein is one row after TCRdb ran MiXCR on the PCR reads. The sample includes approximately 670,000 distinct CDR3 sequences, roughly 21% of them seen just once. The specimen was naive CD8+ T cells from blood, with Jurkat cell RNA spiked in. This sample's subset: FACS-sorted CD8+CD4-CCR7+CD45RA+ naive T cells. The receptor set was obtained from a human donor in good health. Some libraries in this study had Jurkat cell RNA spiked in.

As regards this clonotype: A much more abundant neighbour one base away suggests this may be a read error. V is TRBV28 and J is TRBJ2-7, with D possibly TRBD2 on 6 matching bases. Per the germline V gene, CDR1 is MDHEN and CDR2 is SYDVKM. This CDR3 region has 15 residues. The V end was cut by 5 bases, the J end by 0 bases, with 14 bases between. The CDR3 region is CASSPTGSGSYEQYF. CDR3 nucleotide sequence: TGTGCCAGCAGTCCCACCGGTAGCGGCTCCTACGAGCAGTACTTC.

This clonotype was recorded many times. V is TRBV7-8 and J is TRBJ2-3; D may correspond to TRBD1 or TRBD2 (6 bases each). Germline CDR1 SGHVS, CDR2 FQNEAQ. V lost 3 bases to trimming and J lost 2 bases, with 24 bases between them. This CDR3 is built from 19 residues. The DNA of the CDR3 is TGTGCCAGCAGCTTTAGGGCCTCAGGGGAGGCGGCTGCCACAGATACGCAGTATTTT. It encodes CASSFRASGEAAATDTQYF. Using reference TRBV7-8 and TRBJ2-3 for the parts outside the CDR3, the full variable domain is GAGVSQSPRYKVAKRGQDVALRCDPISGHVSLFWYQQALGQGPEFLTYFQNEAQLDKSGLPSDRFFAERPEGSVSTLKIQRTQQEDSAVYLCASSFRASGEAAATDTQYFGPGTRLTVL.

This clonotype has just a few counts. The V and J genes are TRBV5-1 and TRBJ1-4; D unclear. Germline V gives CDR1 SGHRS, CDR2 YFSETQ. This CDR3 has 14 amino acids. V shed 4 bases and J shed 7 bases, with 14 bases lying between them. In DNA, the CDR3 is TGCGCCAGCAGCCATGGTGAGCAGGTTGAAAAACTGTTTTTT. The encoded protein is CASSHGEQVEKLFF.

On this clonotype: With a much larger clone just one base away, this may be a read error. Since no conserved phenylalanine or tryptophan closes the CDR3, a read error is the likely cause. The chain joins TRBV6-2 or TRBV6-3 to TRBJ1-1; 8 nucleotides agree with TRBD1. Unmatched junction bases numbered 8, after V lost 6 bases and J lost 2 bases. Germline V gene data show CDR1 as MNHEY and CDR2 as SVGEGT. This CDR3 region has 15 residues. CDR3 residues: CASSFSTGVNTEAFC. In DNA form, the CDR3 reads TGTGCCAGCAGCTTCTCGACAGGGGTAAACACTGAAGCTTTCTGT.

There are many counts of this clonotype. The chain employs TRBV10-2 and TRBJ2-2; D is undetermined. Trimming removed 6 bases from V and 7 bases from J, with 9 bases in between. Looked up from germline, CDR1 is WSHSY and CDR2 is SAAADI. The CDR3 covers 12 residues. The CDR3 here is CASRLGYGELFF. Here the CDR3 DNA reads TGCGCCAGCAGATTAGGTTACGGGGAGCTGTTTTTT.

This clonotype was recorded a few times. V gene TRBV6-1 combines with J gene TRBJ1-1, with TRBD1 as a possible D gene (5 bases). The CDR3 has 15 residues. Trimming cost V 1 base and J 7 bases, with 16 bases left between them. Germline V gives CDR1 MNHNS, CDR2 SASEGT. The CDR3: CASSEERPGHLEAFF. The CDR3 DNA sequence: TGTGCCAGCAGTGAAGAACGACCAGGACATCTTGAAGCTTTCTTT.

The chain combines TRBV11-2 with TRBJ2-7; TRBD2 matches at 9 bases. J was trimmed by 3 bases and V by 5 bases; bases with no gene match: 11. The CDR3 extends over 16 amino acids. The V gene's germline CDR1 is SGHAT and CDR2 FQNNGV. The CDR3 nucleotides are TGTGCCAGCAGCCCACCAGGAGGGACTAGCAGCTACGAGCAGTACTTC. It specifies CASSPPGGTSSYEQYF.

The chain carries TRBV6-5 and TRBJ2-7, with 11 bases identical to TRBD2. Germline V gene sequence: CDR1 MNHEY, CDR2 SVGAGI. CDR3 length equals 16 residues. V shed 5 bases and J 4 bases; nucleotides not matched to a gene: 10. The CDR3 loop reads CASSPLAGGPGYEQYF. The CDR3 DNA reads as TGTGCCAGCAGTCCCCTAGCGGGGGGCCCCGGATACGAGCAGTACTTC.

This clonotype was recorded many times. This chain joins TRBV2 and TRBJ2-5, with D maybe TRBD1 (5 bases). Germline CDR1 reads SNHLY; CDR2 reads FYNNEI. The CDR3 is 14 residues long. V dropped 6 bases and J dropped 0 bases, with 11 bases sitting between them. The CDR3 DNA reads TGTGCCAGCAGAACGGACACGAACCAAGAGACCCAGTACTTC. This codes for CASRTDTNQETQYF.

A few counts support this clonotype. The chain combines TRBV15 with TRBJ2-1; D call uncertain. The ends were cut back, 3 bases at V and 8 bases at J, with 17 bases in the middle. The CDR3 has 15 amino acids. Germline-derived CDR1 and CDR2 are LNHNV and YYDKDF (reference sequence). The CDR3 DNA reads TGTGCCACCAGCAGTAGCCGGACCTCCGGTCATGAGCAGTTCTTC. It yields the protein CATSSSRTSGHEQFF.

This clonotype was seen ten or more times. This sequence joins TRBV4-1 and TRBJ2-1; D is possibly TRBD2 (5 bases). Germline-derived CDR1 and CDR2 are MGHRA and YSYEKL. V lost 3 bases and J 2 bases, leaving 14 bases between the germline ends. This CDR3 has 16 amino acids. CDR3: CASSHSVGEPYNEQFF. In DNA form, the CDR3 reads TGCGCCAGCAGCCATTCCGTCGGGGAACCCTACAATGAGCAGTTCTTC.

This clonotype was detected once. Sequence at one end of the junction differs from germline and may be a read error. The chain carries TRBV19 and TRBJ2-7, with 9 bases fitting TRBD2. The germline V gene has CDR1 LNHDA and CDR2 SQIVND (reference sequence). The CDR3 contains 14 residues. The CDR3: CASSSAGLAYEQCF. In nucleotides, the CDR3 is TGTGCCAGTAGTTCCGCGGGACTAGCCTACGAGCAGTGCTTC.

There are many counts of this clonotype. This chain joins TRBV11-3 and TRBJ1-1; a possible D gene is TRBD1 (6 bases). Trimming stripped 0 bases from V and 5 bases from J, with 10 bases between. This CDR3 contains 14 residues. Germline CDR1 and CDR2: SGHNT and YENEEA. The CDR3 nucleotides read TGTGCCAGCAGCTTAGATACAGGGAGTACTGAAGCTTTCTTT. Translation: CASSLDTGSTEAFF.

This clonotype was seen ten or more times. The rearrangement joins TRBV7-2 to TRBJ2-7, with 11 bases fitting TRBD2. In germline, CDR1 is SGHTA, CDR2 FQGNSA. Trimming removed 5 bases from V and 4 bases from J; junction bases left unmatched: 16. The CDR3 has 18 amino acids. CDR3 DNA: TGTGCCAGCAGCCAAAAATGGGTTCTAGCGGGAGGAGAGTACGAGCAGTACTTC. Amino acids: CASSQKWVLAGGEYEQYF.

This clonotype showed up many times. This rearrangement joins TRBV6-1 to TRBJ2-7; D may be TRBD1 (6 bases). The CDR3 is made up of 17 amino acids. Germline CDR1 MNHNS, CDR2 SASEGT. V lost 1 base to trimming and J lost 0 bases, with 16 bases between them. Here the CDR3 reads CASSEEPHRVSSYEQYF. The CDR3, as DNA: TGTGCCAGCAGTGAAGAGCCCCACAGGGTAAGCTCCTACGAGCAGTACTTC.

As regards this clonotype: Given a much more abundant clone one base away, this may be a read error. The chain couples TRBV4-1 to TRBJ2-2; 12 nucleotides align to TRBD1. The CDR3 sequence is 19 residues long. The V gene's germline CDR1 is MGHRA and CDR2 YSYEKL. The CDR3 DNA is TGCGCCGGCAGACTAAGGGACAGGGGGCTTTCGGGGGTCACCGGGGAGCTGTTTTTT. It translates to CAGRLRDRGLSGVTGELFF.

This clonotype was recorded a few times. The gene calls are TRBV30 and TRBJ1-1; 8 nucleotides align to TRBD1. This CDR3 has 17 residues. Germline loops: CDR1 GTSNPN, CDR2 SVGIG (reference sequence). The J segment lost 3 bases and the V segment lost 4 bases, leaving 16 bases of the junction unmatched. This CDR3 is CAWTDDQRTGPYTEAFF. In DNA form, the CDR3 reads TGTGCCTGGACGGATGACCAACGGACAGGGCCTTACACTGAAGCTTTCTTT.

The chain joins TRBV6-2 or TRBV6-3 to TRBJ2-7, with D possibly TRBD1 on 6 matching bases. V was clipped by 2 bases and J by 3 bases, with 11 bases between them. CDR3 length: 14 amino acids. Germline assignment: CDR1 MNHEY and CDR2 SVGEGT. CDR3 nucleotide sequence: TGTGCCAGCAGTTACCCGTCAGGGGACTACGAGCAGTACTTC. It specifies CASSYPSGDYEQYF.

In its sample, this clonotype was seen many times. The chain combines TRBV30 with TRBJ2-7, with D perhaps given as TRBD1 or TRBD2 (5 bases each). Germline values: CDR1 GTSNPN, CDR2 SVGIG (reference sequence). The V gene lost 2 bases and the J gene lost 3 bases, with 14 bases spanning the gap. The CDR3 is 14 residues long. The CDR3 is CAWSSGAGGYEQYF. For the CDR3, the DNA is TGTGCCTGGAGTTCCGGGGCGGGCGGCTACGAGCAGTACTTC.

About this clonotype: With a much larger clone just one base away, this may be a read error. J is TRBJ1-1 and V is TRBV5-1; D gene uncertain. Between the trimmed V and J ends, which lost 5 bases and 8 bases, there was a span of 10 bases. The length of the CDR3 is 11 residues. CDR1 is SGHRS, CDR2 YFSETQ, per germline. CDR3 region: CASSCNGEAFF. The CDR3, as DNA: TGCGCCAGCAGTTGCAACGGGGAAGCTTTCTTT.

The chain carries TRBV12-3 or TRBV12-4 and TRBJ2-7; TRBD1 or TRBD2 may be the D gene (5 bases each). The CDR3 spans 12 residues. Trimming took 4 bases from V and 4 from J, leaving 8 bases between them. The CDR3 DNA reads as TGTGCCAGCAGTTGGGGGTTTTACGAGCAGTACTTC. Protein product: CASSWGFYEQYF.